This T cell receptor beta chain was sequenced in a study of T cell responses to AZD1222 COVID-19 vaccine. Using immunoSEQ multiplex PCR, the repertoire was profiled, and TCRdb retains in-frame clones only, with some absent. The repertoire includes 120,000 or so clones, around 84% of them detected once, and approximately 16% sits in the top ten. Note on this clone: Its antigen is unidentified.

Overall study findings and caveats: Donors were chiefly white British, with a greater number of females, and clonal diversity was perhaps underestimated.

The analysis combined second doses at about 4 or about 12 weeks. Between the trimmed V and J ends, which lost 2 bases and 0 bases, there was a span of 7 bases. Germline values: CDR1 SGHRS, CDR2 YFSETQ. The CDR3 has 14 residues. The input for sequencing was peripheral blood, taken 28 days after the second AZD1222 dose. The receptor's source is an adult who received the AZD1222 COVID-19 vaccine. V and J are TRBV5-1 and TRBJ2-3; D gene unclear. The CDR3 spells CASSFGRSTDTQYF. The DNA of the CDR3 is TGCGCCAGCAGCTTTGGCAGAAGCACAGATACGCAGTATTTT.